A single sample is the source of the 27 T cell receptor beta chains below, sequenced in a study of OX40 agonist ivuxolimab in advanced cancers. Sequenced by immunoSEQ multiplex PCR; TCRdb stores in-frame clones only, minus some. The sample has around 40,000 clones, around 82% seen once. This specimen consisted of CD4+ or CD8+ T cells sorted from blood, obtained in a trial of the OX40 agonist ivuxolimab. These receptors originate from an adult with an advanced solid tumor such as melanoma, head and neck, liver or kidney cancer.

This clone was seen a single time. The chain couples TRBV11-2 to TRBJ1-5; 9 positions agree with TRBD1. Germline V gene lookup returns CDR1 SGHAT and CDR2 FQNNGV. V shed 3 bases and J 0 bases; nucleotides not matched to a gene: 0. The length of the CDR3 is 15 residues. The CDR3 sequence: CASSLGQGSNQPQHF. CDR3 sequence (DNA): TGTGCCAGCAGCTTGGGACAGGGTAGCAATCAGCCCCAGCATTTT.

The rearrangement joins TRBV29-1 to TRBJ2-1, with 9 bases identical to TRBD2. Germline loops: CDR1 SQVTM, CDR2 ANQGSEA. The CDR3 totals 13 residues. With 0 bases clipped from V and 9 bases from J, the junction kept 3 bases outside the gene matches. CDR3 region: CSVEEVLAGEQFF. The CDR3 bases are TGCAGCGTTGAAGAAGTACTAGCGGGTGAGCAGTTCTTC.

The V call is TRBV6-1, the J call TRBJ2-1, with TRBD1 as a possible D gene (6 bases). The CDR3 extends over 14 amino acids. Trimming shortened V by 6 bases and J by 7 bases, and 16 bases separated the two germline ends. CDR1 and CDR2 (germline): MNHNS, SASEGT. CDR3 coding DNA: TGTGCCAGCAGCCTACATCACAGGGAGAATGAGCAGTTCTTC. Translation: CASSLHHRENEQFF.

The chain joins TRBV18 to TRBJ1-5; D not resolved. This CDR3 has 16 residues. Trimming took off 0 bases at V and 6 bases at J, with 15 bases between the two ends. In germline, CDR1 is KGHSH, CDR2 LQKENI. As DNA, the CDR3 is TGTGCCAGCTCACCACCGGTAGGGAAGGGCGGTCAGCCCCAGCATTTT. Amino acids: CASSPPVGKGGQPQHF.

The chain carries TRBV19 and TRBJ2-5; 7 bases map to TRBD2. V shed 9 bases, J shed 2 bases, and the junction held 6 bases outside the gene matches. The CDR3 spans 13 residues. Per germline, CDR1 LNHDA and CDR2 SQIVND (reference sequence). The CDR3 sequence: CASSLSGQETQYF. CDR3 nucleotide sequence: TGTGCCAGCTCTCTTAGCGGGCAAGAGACCCAGTACTTC.

The chain combines TRBV27 with TRBJ1-1; 9 bases line up with TRBD1. The CDR3 spans 14 residues. CDR1 and CDR2 (germline): MNHEY, SMNVEV (reference sequence). V trimming: 7 bases; J trimming: 6 bases; junction bases outside the gene matches: 9. The CDR3 region has the DNA TGTGCCAGCACTAAACAGGGGGCTAACGCTGAAGCTTTCTTT. Amino acid sequence: CASTKQGANAEAFF.

CDR3 in amino acids: CASSENGDNEQFF. The CDR3 coding sequence is TGTGCCAGCAGTGAAAATGGCGACAATGAGCAGTTCTTC. The V gene is TRBV2, the J gene TRBJ2-1; D not resolved. The V gene's germline CDR1 is SNHLY and CDR2 FYNNEI. CDR3 size: 13 residues. V was pared by 2 bases and J by 5 bases, with 7 bases between.

The chain uses TRBV5-8 and TRBJ2-4, with 9 positions matching TRBD2. V shed 0 bases, J shed 8 bases, and the junction held 12 bases outside the gene matches. This CDR3 spans 17 amino acids. Per germline, CDR1 SGHTS and CDR2 YDEGEE. CDR3 residues: CASSLALSSGNWDIQYF. The CDR3 region has the DNA TGTGCCAGCAGCTTGGCCTTGTCTAGCGGGAATTGGGACATTCAGTACTTC.

The sample holds a few counts of this clone. The J gene is TRBJ1-2, the V gene TRBV7-2, with D hard to call. The CDR3 is 13 residues long. The V gene lost 3 bases and the J gene lost 2 bases, with 7 bases spanning the gap. Germline V gives CDR1 SGHTA, CDR2 FQGNSA. CDR3 DNA: TGTGCCAGCAGCTTGGGTCACAACTATGGCTACACCTTC. Encoded protein: CASSLGHNYGYTF. The full variable domain, in which reference TRBV7-2 and TRBJ1-2 provide the parts outside the CDR3, is GAGVSQSPSNKVTEKGKDVELRCDPISGHTALYWYRQSLGQGLEFLIYFQGNSAPDKSGLPSDRFSAERTGGSVSTLTIQRTQQEDSAVYLCASSLGHNYGYTFGSGTRLTVV.

The CDR3 coding sequence is TGTGCCAGCAGCCAGGCAAACTATGGCTACACCTTC. As protein: CASSQANYGYTF. The chain employs TRBV5-4 and TRBJ1-2; D not resolved. CDR1 is SGHNT, CDR2 YYREEE, per germline (reference sequence). V lost 4 bases to trimming and J lost 2 bases, with 6 bases between them. The CDR3 extends over 12 amino acids.

This clone was recorded once. The chain carries TRBV28 and TRBJ2-1; perhaps D is TRBD1 or TRBD2 (5 bases each). The V gene's germline CDR1 is MDHEN and CDR2 SYDVKM. Trimming pared 10 bases from V and 9 bases from J, leaving 25 bases between. This CDR3 region has 15 residues. The CDR3 nucleotides read TGTGCCACCCACACTCTAGCAGGGAAGGGCAGTGAGCAGTTCTTC. Protein product: CATHTLAGKGSEQFF. Combining the CDR3 with reference TRBV28 and TRBJ2-1 gives the whole variable domain DVKVTQSSRYLVKRTGEKVFLECVQDMDHENMFWYRQDPGLGLRLIYFSYDVKMKEKGDIPEGYSVSREKKERFSLILESASTNQTSMYLCATHTLAGKGSEQFFGPGTRLTVL.

This rearrangement joins TRBV6-1 to TRBJ2-7; 8 positions agree with TRBD1. The V gene's germline CDR1 is MNHNS and CDR2 SASEGT. With 5 bases clipped from V and 7 bases from J, the junction kept 13 bases outside the gene matches. The CDR3 is 15 residues long. CDR3 DNA: TGTGCCAGCAGTACGAAGTTCAGGGGGCCGGGTGAGCAGTACTTC. Its protein product is CASSTKFRGPGEQYF.

The chain has TRBV20-1 and TRBJ2-3, with D unclear. V lost 6 bases and J 5 bases, leaving 9 bases between the germline ends. CDR1 is DFQATT and CDR2 is SNEGSKA in the germline V gene (reference sequence). The CDR3 loop spans 11 amino acids. CDR3 region: CSAPLGDTQYF. CDR3 DNA sequence: TGCAGTGCACCGCTAGGAGATACGCAGTATTTT.

The chain is built from TRBV10-3 and TRBJ1-5; TRBD1 is a possible D gene (5 bases). The CDR3 is made up of 18 amino acids. Germline lookup yields CDR1 ENHRY and CDR2 SYGVKD. V lost 1 base to trimming and J lost 5 bases, with 21 bases between them. CDR3 sequence reads: CAISEFQGSRGFDQPQHF. Written as DNA, the CDR3 is TGTGCCATCAGTGAGTTCCAGGGCTCTAGGGGTTTTGATCAGCCCCAGCATTTT.

This chain joins TRBV29-1 and TRBJ1-1; perhaps TRBD1 as D (5 bases). Germline assignment: CDR1 SQVTM and CDR2 ANQGSEA. V gave up 5 bases and J gave up 4 bases, with 20 bases separating them. The CDR3 extends over 15 amino acids. DNA of the CDR3: TGCAGCGTTCGAGCTGGGTGGGGGATGAGCACTGAAGCTTTCTTT. It translates to CSVRAGWGMSTEAFF.

The chain uses TRBV7-9 and TRBJ1-3; D is unresolved. The length of the CDR3 is 12 residues. The V end lost 5 bases, the J end lost 8 bases, and 10 bases lay between the germline ends. CDR1 and CDR2 (germline): SEHNR, FQNEAQ (reference sequence). The DNA of the CDR3 is TGTGCCAGCAGCCCCAGCCGGGACACCATATATTTT. The encoded protein is CASSPSRDTIYF.

V gene TRBV5-8 combines with J gene TRBJ2-7; D not certain. V was trimmed by 4 bases and J by 2 bases, leaving 7 bases between them. The length of the CDR3 is 12 residues. Germline V gene data show CDR1 as SGHTS and CDR2 as YDEGEE. This CDR3 reads CASSAQAYEQYF. The CDR3 DNA follows: TGTGCCAGCAGCGCCCAGGCCTACGAGCAGTACTTC.

CDR3 region: CASSSWGSGRNSPYEQYF. CDR3 sequence (DNA): TGTGCCAGCAGCTCCTGGGGTAGCGGGAGGAATAGCCCCTACGAGCAGTACTTC. The chain is built from TRBV7-9 and TRBJ2-7, with TRBD2 matching 10 bases. CDR1 is SEHNR, CDR2 FQNEAQ, per germline (reference sequence). This CDR3 has 18 amino acids. Germline trimming cut 4 bases from V and 2 bases from J; bases unmatched to any gene: 14.

The V and J genes are TRBV9 and TRBJ1-2; no clear D gene. Germline CDR1 reads SGDLS; CDR2 reads YYNGEE. Trimming took off 0 bases at V and 4 bases at J, with 4 bases between the two ends. This CDR3 spans 12 amino acids. DNA of the CDR3: TGTGCCAGCAGCGTAGGTGGCTATGGCTACACCTTC. It translates to CASSVGGYGYTF. Supplemented by reference TRBV9 and TRBJ1-2, the full variable domain reads DSGVTQTPKHLITATGQRVTLRCSPRSGDLSVYWYQQSLDQGLQFLIQYYNGEERAKGNILERFSAQQFPDLHSELNLSSLELGDSALYFCASSVGGYGYTFGSGTRLTVV.

The V gene is TRBV19, the J gene TRBJ2-6; 9 positions agree with TRBD1. The V segment lost 7 bases and the J segment 1 base; nucleotides outside the gene matches: 8. Germline CDR1 LNHDA, CDR2 SQIVND (reference sequence). CDR3 size: 17 residues. CDR3 loop: CASTHRGLGSGANVLTF. CDR3 nucleotide sequence: TGTGCCAGTACCCACAGGGGGCTCGGGTCTGGGGCCAACGTCCTGACTTTC.

The sample holds one count of this clone. The chain is built from TRBV6-5 and TRBJ2-1; unclear D gene. The CDR3 covers 14 residues. The ends were cut back, 7 bases at V and 2 bases at J, with 12 bases in the middle. Germline V gene sequence: CDR1 MNHEY, CDR2 SVGAGI. CDR3 sequence reads: CASTRGVPYNEQFF. CDR3 nucleotide sequence: TGTGCCAGCACCCGCGGAGTCCCCTACAATGAGCAGTTCTTC.

This chain connects TRBV7-7 to TRBJ2-1; no firm D call. CDR3 length equals 13 residues. Trimming pared 1 base from V and 6 bases from J, leaving 7 bases between. Germline V gene data show CDR1 as SSHAT and CDR2 as FNYEAQ (reference sequence). CDR3 in DNA: TGTGCCAGCAGCTTAGAGGCGTTCAATGAGCAGTTCTTC. Translation: CASSLEAFNEQFF.

The V call is TRBV14, the J call TRBJ1-1; no reliable D call. CDR1 and CDR2 (germline): SGHDN, FVKESK. CDR3 length equals 13 residues. Trimming took off 0 bases at V and 0 bases at J, with 2 bases between the two ends. The CDR3 DNA reads as TGTGCCAGCAGCCAAGACGTGAACACTGAAGCTTTCTTT. Translated: CASSQDVNTEAFF.

This clone has a handful of counts. This sequence joins TRBV5-5 and TRBJ1-5, with 10 bases identical to TRBD1. The CDR3 consists of 16 residues. Germline V gene sequence: CDR1 SGHKS, CDR2 YYEKEE (reference sequence). Trimming at V came to 4 bases and at J to 4 bases, leaving 8 bases not matched to a gene. The CDR3 sequence: CASSPRTGGLNQPQHF. CDR3 sequence (DNA): TGTGCCAGCAGCCCGAGGACAGGGGGGCTTAATCAGCCCCAGCATTTT.

The chain couples TRBV30 to TRBJ2-3; D unresolved. CDR1 is GTSNPN and CDR2 is SVGIG in the germline V gene (reference sequence). The CDR3 length is 15 residues. The V end lost 4 bases, the J end lost 2 bases, and 16 bases lay between the germline ends. The CDR3 is CAWTIPSTYTDTQYF. The CDR3 nucleotides are TGTGCCTGGACTATCCCCAGTACCTACACAGATACGCAGTATTTT.

The chain recombines TRBV4-1 with TRBJ2-7; 9 positions agree with TRBD1. Trimming cost V 4 bases and J 2 bases; bases outside gene matches: 12. CDR3 size: 17 residues. Germline V gives CDR1 MGHRA, CDR2 YSYEKL. Here the CDR3 reads CASSLRQGVDGTYEQYF. The CDR3 DNA sequence: TGCGCCAGCAGCCTCCGACAGGGGGTGGATGGAACCTACGAGCAGTACTTC.

CDR3 nucleotides: TGTGCCAGCTCACCAGGGGGACAGGGGGCCCTGAACACTGAAGCTTTCTTT. This translates into CASSPGGQGALNTEAFF. J is TRBJ1-1 and V is TRBV18, with TRBD1 matching over 12 bases. The length of the CDR3 is 17 residues. Germline CDR1 is KGHSH and CDR2 is LQKENI. The J segment lost 0 bases and the V segment lost 2 bases, leaving 4 bases of the junction unmatched.